This T cell receptor (beta chain) was identified during a study of PD-1 blockade in classical Hodgkin lymphoma. Study overall: Nivolumab dosing for patients was 3 mg/kg, administered intravenously every 2 weeks. Findings and caveats of the study: CD4+ TCR diversity rose significantly by C4D1, and CD8+ TCR diversity did not. Complete responders matched newly diagnosed patients in baseline diversity.

Relapse after autologous stem cell transplantation occurred in every patient, and brentuximab vedotin exposure varied. Profiled with immunoSEQ multiplex PCR; TCRdb holds only in-frame clones, not every one. The repertoire holds tens of thousands of clones, around 76% seen once, with 15% to 20% in the top ten. This clone was observed once. Its antigen remains unidentified. From germline, CDR1 is SEHNR and CDR2 FQNEAQ (reference sequence). V shed 0 bases and J shed 3 bases, with 5 bases lying between them. The CDR3 totals 13 residues. Sequenced here: peripheral blood mononuclear cells (PBMCs), sampled before the second cycle of nivolumab. The chain carries TRBV7-9 and TRBJ2-5, with D unclear. The clonotype originates from a human donor with classical Hodgkin lymphoma. The CDR3 loop reads CASSLAVKETQYF. For the CDR3, the DNA is TGTGCCAGCAGCTTAGCGGTAAAAGAGACCCAGTACTTC.